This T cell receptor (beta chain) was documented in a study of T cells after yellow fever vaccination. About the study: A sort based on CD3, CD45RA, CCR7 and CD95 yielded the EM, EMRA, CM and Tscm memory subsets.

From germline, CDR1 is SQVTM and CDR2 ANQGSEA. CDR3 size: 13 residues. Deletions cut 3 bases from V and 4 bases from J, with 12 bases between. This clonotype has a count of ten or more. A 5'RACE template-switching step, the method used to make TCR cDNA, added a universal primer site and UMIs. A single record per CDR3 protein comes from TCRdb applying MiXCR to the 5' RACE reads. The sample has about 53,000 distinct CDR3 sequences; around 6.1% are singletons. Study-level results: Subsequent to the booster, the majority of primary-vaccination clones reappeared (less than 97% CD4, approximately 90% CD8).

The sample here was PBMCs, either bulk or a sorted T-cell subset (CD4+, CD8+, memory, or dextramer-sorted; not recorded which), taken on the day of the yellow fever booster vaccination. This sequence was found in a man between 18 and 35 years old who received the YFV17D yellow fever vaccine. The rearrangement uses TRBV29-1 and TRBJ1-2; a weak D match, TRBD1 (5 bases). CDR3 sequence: CSVEPGSSYGYTF. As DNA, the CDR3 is TGCAGCGTTGAGCCAGGGTCGAGCTATGGCTACACCTTC.